This T cell receptor (beta chain) stems from a study of blood T cells in healthy people across ages. A second PCR of about 6 to 11 cycles used a sample-barcoded 5' primer and a J-beta primer mix. TCRdb redid the calling of the 5' RACE reads with MiXCR, one entry per CDR3 protein. The table has about 640,000 distinct CDR3 sequences, under 65% seen once. This CDR3 has 12 amino acids. Germline V gives CDR1 MNHEY, CDR2 SMNVEV (reference sequence). The sequencing input was blood. This receptor was obtained from a man in his sixties in good health. This chain connects TRBV27 to TRBJ2-4; 7 bases map to TRBD1. The J call may be in error: the DNA end matches TRBJ2-5 better. CDR3 amino acids: CAARGLGETQYF. CDR3 DNA sequence: TGTGCCGCCAGGGGGTTAGGAGAGACCCAGTACTTC.